This T cell receptor (beta chain) emerged from a study of graft-versus-host responses after intestinal transplantation. The CDR3 consists of 15 residues. The ends lost 8 bases at V and 2 bases at J; junction bases unmatched: 7. From germline, CDR1 is SGHRS and CDR2 YFSETQ. Sequenced by immunoSEQ multiplex PCR; TCRdb stores in-frame clones only, minus some. This table holds roughly 89,000 clones, about 93% found once. A note on this clone: Antigen unknown.

The sequenced sample was unstimulated CD4+ T cells sorted from spleen or lymph node cells, obtained before intestinal transplant. The clonotype was recovered from a human donor who received an intestinal transplant. The chain has TRBV5-1 and TRBJ2-7, with 13 bases matching TRBD2. The CDR3 sequence: CASARTSGRAYEQYF. The DNA of the CDR3 is TGCGCCAGTGCCCGAACTAGCGGGAGGGCCTACGAGCAGTACTTC.